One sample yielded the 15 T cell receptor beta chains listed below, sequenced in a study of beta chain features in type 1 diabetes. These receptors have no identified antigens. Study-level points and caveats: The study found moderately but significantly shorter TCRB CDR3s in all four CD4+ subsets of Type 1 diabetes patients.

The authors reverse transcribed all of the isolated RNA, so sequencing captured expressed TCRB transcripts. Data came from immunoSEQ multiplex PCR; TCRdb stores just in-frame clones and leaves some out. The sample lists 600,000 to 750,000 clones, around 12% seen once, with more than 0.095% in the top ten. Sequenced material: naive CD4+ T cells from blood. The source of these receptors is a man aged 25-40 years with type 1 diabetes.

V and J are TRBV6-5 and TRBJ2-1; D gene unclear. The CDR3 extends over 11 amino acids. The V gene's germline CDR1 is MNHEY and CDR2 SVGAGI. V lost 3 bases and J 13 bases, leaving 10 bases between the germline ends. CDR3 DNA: TGTGCCAGCAGTTATAACCGATACCAGTTCTTC. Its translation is CASSYNRYQFF.

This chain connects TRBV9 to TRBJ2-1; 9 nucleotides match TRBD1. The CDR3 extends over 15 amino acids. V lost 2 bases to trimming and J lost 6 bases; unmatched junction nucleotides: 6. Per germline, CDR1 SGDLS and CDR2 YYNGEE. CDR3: CASSVEPTGGNEQFF. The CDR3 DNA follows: TGTGCCAGCAGCGTCGAGCCGACAGGGGGCAATGAGCAGTTCTTC. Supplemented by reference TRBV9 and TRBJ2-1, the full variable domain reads DSGVTQTPKHLITATGQRVTLRCSPRSGDLSVYWYQQSLDQGLQFLIQYYNGEERAKGNILERFSAQQFPDLHSELNLSSLELGDSALYFCASSVEPTGGNEQFFGPGTRLTVL.

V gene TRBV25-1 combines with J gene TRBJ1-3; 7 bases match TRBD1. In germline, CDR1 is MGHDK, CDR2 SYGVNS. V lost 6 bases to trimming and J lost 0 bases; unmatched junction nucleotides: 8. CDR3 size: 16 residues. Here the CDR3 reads CASSPTGAFSGNTIYF. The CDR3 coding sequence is TGTGCCAGCAGCCCTACAGGGGCTTTCTCTGGAAACACCATATATTTT.

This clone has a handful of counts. In nucleotides, the CDR3 is TGTGCCAGCAGCTTAGGGGTGATGCGTGGCTACACCTTC. Amino acid sequence: CASSLGVMRGYTF. The J gene is TRBJ1-2, the V gene TRBV11-2; no definite D call. The CDR3 has 13 amino acids. The germline V gene has CDR1 SGHAT and CDR2 FQNNGV. V lost 1 base, J lost 7 bases, and 10 bases lay in between.

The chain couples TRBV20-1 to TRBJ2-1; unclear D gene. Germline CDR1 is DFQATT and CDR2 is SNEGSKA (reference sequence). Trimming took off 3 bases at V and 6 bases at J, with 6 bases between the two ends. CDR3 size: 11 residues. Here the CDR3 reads CSARFINEQFF. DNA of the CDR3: TGCAGTGCTAGGTTTATCAATGAGCAGTTCTTC.

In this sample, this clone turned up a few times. In DNA, the CDR3 is TGTGCCAGCAGCCAAGGAGTGGGGAACTCTGGAAACACCATATATTTT. It is translated as CASSQGVGNSGNTIYF. The chain is built from TRBV4-2 and TRBJ1-3; no clear D. From germline, CDR1 is LGHNA and CDR2 YNFKEQ. The ends were cut back, 1 base at V and 0 bases at J, with 10 bases in the middle. The CDR3 loop spans 16 amino acids.

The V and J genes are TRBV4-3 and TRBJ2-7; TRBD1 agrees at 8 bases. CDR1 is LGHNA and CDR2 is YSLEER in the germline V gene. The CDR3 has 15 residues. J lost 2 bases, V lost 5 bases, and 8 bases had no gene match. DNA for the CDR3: TGCGCCAGCAGCTTAAACAGGGGGGATGCCTACGAGCAGTACTTC. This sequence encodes CASSLNRGDAYEQYF.

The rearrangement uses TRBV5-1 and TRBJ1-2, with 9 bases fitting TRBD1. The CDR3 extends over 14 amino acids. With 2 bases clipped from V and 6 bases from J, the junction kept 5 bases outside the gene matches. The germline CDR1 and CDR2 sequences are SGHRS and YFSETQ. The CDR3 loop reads CASSFQDRGDGYTF. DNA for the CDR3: TGCGCCAGCAGCTTCCAGGACAGGGGCGATGGCTACACCTTC.

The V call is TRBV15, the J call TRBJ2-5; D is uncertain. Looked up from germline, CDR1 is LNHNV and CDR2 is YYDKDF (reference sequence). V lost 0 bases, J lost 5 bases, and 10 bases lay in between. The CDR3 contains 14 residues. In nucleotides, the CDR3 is TGTGCCACCAGCAGAGATACCAGCGCCGAGACCCAGTACTTC. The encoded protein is CATSRDTSAETQYF.

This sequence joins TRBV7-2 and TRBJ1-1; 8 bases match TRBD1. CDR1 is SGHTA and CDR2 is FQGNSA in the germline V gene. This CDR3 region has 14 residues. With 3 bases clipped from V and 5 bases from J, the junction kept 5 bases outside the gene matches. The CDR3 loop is CASSLRTGNTEAFF. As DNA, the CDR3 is TGTGCCAGCAGCTTGAGGACAGGGAATACTGAAGCTTTCTTT.

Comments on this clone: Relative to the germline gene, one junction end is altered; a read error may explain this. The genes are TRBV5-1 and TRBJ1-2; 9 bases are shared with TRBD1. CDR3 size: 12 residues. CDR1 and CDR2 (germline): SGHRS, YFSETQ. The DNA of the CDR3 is TGCGCCAGCAGCCGGGACAGGGCACCTCTCCACTTC. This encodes CASSRDRAPLHF.

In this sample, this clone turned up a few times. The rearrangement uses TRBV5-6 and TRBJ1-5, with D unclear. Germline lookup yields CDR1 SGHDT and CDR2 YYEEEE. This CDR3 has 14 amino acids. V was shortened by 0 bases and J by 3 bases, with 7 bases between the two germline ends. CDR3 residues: CASSLGSPNQPQHF. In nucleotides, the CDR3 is TGTGCCAGCAGCTTGGGCAGCCCCAATCAGCCCCAGCATTTT.

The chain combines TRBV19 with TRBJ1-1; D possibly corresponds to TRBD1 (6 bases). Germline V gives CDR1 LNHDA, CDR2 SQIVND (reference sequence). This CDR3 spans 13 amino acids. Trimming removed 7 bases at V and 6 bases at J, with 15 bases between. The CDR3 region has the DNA TGTGCCAGTACCTTGACAGGAGGGGCTGAAGCTTTCTTT. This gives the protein CASTLTGGAEAFF.

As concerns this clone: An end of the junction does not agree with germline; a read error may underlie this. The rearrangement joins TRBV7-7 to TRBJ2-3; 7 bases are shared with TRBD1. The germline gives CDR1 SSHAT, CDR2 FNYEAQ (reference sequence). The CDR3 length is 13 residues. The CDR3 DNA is TGTGCTAGCAGCCCCCAGGGGGCAGATACGCAGTATTTT. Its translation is CASSPQGADTQYF. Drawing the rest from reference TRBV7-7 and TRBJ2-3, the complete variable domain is GAGVSQSPRYKVTKRGQDVTLRCDPISSHATLYWYQQALGQGPEFLTYFNYEAQPDKSGLPSDRFSAERPEGSISTLTIQRTEQRDSAMYRCASSPQGADTQYFGPGTRLTVL.

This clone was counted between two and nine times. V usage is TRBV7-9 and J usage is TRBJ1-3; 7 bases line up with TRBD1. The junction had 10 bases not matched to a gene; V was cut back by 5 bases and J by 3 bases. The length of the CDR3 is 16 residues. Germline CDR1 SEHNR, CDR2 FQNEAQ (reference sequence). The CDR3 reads CASSPRTGGFGNTIYF. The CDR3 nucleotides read TGTGCCAGCAGCCCTCGGACAGGCGGTTTTGGAAACACCATATATTTT.